Listed below are T cell receptor beta chains from one sample, sequenced in a study of cytomegalovirus exposure and HLA in healthy donors. Profiled with immunoSEQ multiplex PCR; TCRdb holds only in-frame clones, not every one. The sample has about 60,000 clones, approximately 96% seen once. Sequenced input: PBMCs. These receptor sequences come from a man between 18 and 35 years old in good health and CMV-seronegative. Each CDR3 is given with its conserved first and last residue. D genes are given only for firm matches. A clone size is listed for some rows: how often the clone was seen (once, few, many), or a class if it is expanded.

d_gene | abundance | j_gene | v_gene | CDR3aa | CDR3nt
NA | NA | TRBJ1-1 | TRBV28 | CASSLPFQGNTEAFF | TGTGCCAGCAGTTTACCTTTTCAGGGGAACACTGAAGCTTTCTTT
NA | NA | TRBJ2-2 | TRBV7-9 | CASSLARFSPNTGELFF | TGTGCCAGCAGCTTAGCTCGGTTCTCTCCGAACACCGGGGAGCTGTTTTTT
TRBD1 | once | TRBJ2-3 | TRBV27 | CASSLSGGYRRDTQYF | TGTGCCAGCAGTCTCTCAGGGGGCTATAGACGAGATACGCAGTATTTT
TRBD1 | NA | TRBJ1-4 | TRBV5-6 | CASSSSTGVNEKLFF | TGTGCCAGCAGCTCATCGACAGGGGTAAATGAAAAACTGTTTTTT
TRBD1 | NA | TRBJ1-5 | TRBV30 | CAWTGQVGQPQHF | TGTGCCTGGACAGGACAGGTTGGTCAGCCCCAGCATTTT
TRBD2 | NA | TRBJ2-1 | TRBV4-1 | CASSQSGLAVNEQFF | TGCGCCAGCAGCCAGTCGGGACTAGCGGTCAATGAGCAGTTCTTC
TRBD1 | once | TRBJ2-7 | TRBV10-1 | CASSQGVVGVYEQYF | TGCGCCAGCAGTCAGGGGGTGGTGGGAGTCTACGAGCAGTACTTC
TRBD2 | NA | TRBJ2-1 | TRBV18 | CASSPKGLAGGPGYEQFF | TGTGCCAGCTCACCAAAGGGACTAGCGGGAGGGCCTGGGTATGAGCAGTTCTTC
NA | NA | TRBJ2-3 | TRBV7-2 | CASSPVLSGWNTQYF | TGTGCCAGCAGCCCGGTGCTGAGCGGGTGGAATACGCAGTATTTT
TRBD1 | NA | TRBJ2-7 | TRBV5-1 | CASSSNRGRAEQYF | TGCGCCAGCAGCTCGAACAGGGGAAGGGCCGAGCAGTACTTC
NA | NA | TRBJ1-2 | TRBV28 | CASSLSGVSRGEGYTF | TGTGCCAGCAGTTTATCAGGGGTCAGTCGGGGAGAAGGCTACACCTTC
TRBD1 | NA | TRBJ1-1 | TRBV5-1 | CASSKRTGTEIEAFF | TGCGCCAGCAGCAAGAGAACCGGGACAGAGATTGAAGCTTTCTTT
TRBD2 | once | TRBJ2-5 | TRBV5-6 | CASSGGLAEETQYF | TGTGCCAGCAGCGGGGGACTAGCGGAAGAGACCCAGTACTTC
TRBD1 | NA | TRBJ1-1 | TRBV6-5 | CASSWGQPRREAFF | TGTGCCAGCAGTTGGGGACAGCCGCGCCGTGAAGCTTTCTTT